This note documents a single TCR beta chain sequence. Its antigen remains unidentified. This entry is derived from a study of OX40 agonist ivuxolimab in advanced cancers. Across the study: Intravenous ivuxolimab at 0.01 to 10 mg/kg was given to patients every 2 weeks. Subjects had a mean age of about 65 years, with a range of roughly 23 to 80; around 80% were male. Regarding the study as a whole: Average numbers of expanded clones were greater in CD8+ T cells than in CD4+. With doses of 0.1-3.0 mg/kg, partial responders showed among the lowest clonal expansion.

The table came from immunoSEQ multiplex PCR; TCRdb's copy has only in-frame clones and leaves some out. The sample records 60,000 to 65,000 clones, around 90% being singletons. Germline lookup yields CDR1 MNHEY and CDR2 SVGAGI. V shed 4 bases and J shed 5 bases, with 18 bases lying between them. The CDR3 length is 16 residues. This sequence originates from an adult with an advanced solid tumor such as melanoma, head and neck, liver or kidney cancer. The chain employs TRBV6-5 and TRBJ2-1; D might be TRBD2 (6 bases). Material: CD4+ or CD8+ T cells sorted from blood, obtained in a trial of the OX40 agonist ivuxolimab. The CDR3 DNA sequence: TGTGCCAGCAGTTTCTACTGGGCGGGAAAGAACAATGAGCAGTTCTTC. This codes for CASSFYWAGKNNEQFF.